The 17 T cell receptor beta chains in this list originate from one sample, sequenced in a study of spatial heterogeneity in lung cancer (dated 2019 in TCRdb). Library preparation employed 5' RACE. TCRdb names NextSeq 500 as the instrument used. TCRdb cleaned the public reads at Q25 with fastp, built clones with MiXCR and kept in-frame beta chains. CDR3 protein sequences are deduplicated, and each keeps its most common genes and DNA. This sample holds about 45,000 distinct CDR3 sequences; roughly 15% were observed only once. The ten largest clones take up approximately 60% of the sample. The time point label of this sample denotes: sample taken at primary tumor resection. Specimen: PBMCs, collected at surgery. The source of these receptors is a male donor with early-stage non-small cell lung cancer.

The CDR3, as DNA: TGTGCCAGCGGGTCGGACAGGGCCTCCCTCAATCAGCCCCAGCATTTT. Its protein product is CASGSDRASLNQPQHF. The rearrangement uses TRBV2 and TRBJ1-5, with 8 bases aligning to TRBD1. Per the germline V gene, CDR1 is SNHLY and CDR2 is FYNNEI. The CDR3 spans 16 residues. With V trimmed by 8 bases and J by 3 bases, 12 bases remained unmatched.

This chain links TRBV12-3 or TRBV12-4 with TRBJ2-1, with 11 bases identical to TRBD1. V was clipped by 3 bases and J by 7 bases; unmatched bases: 2. The CDR3 runs to 14 residues. Here the CDR3 DNA reads TGTGCCAGCAGTTTGGGACAGGGGGTGAATGAGCAGTTCTTC. As protein: CASSLGQGVNEQFF.

The V call is TRBV18, the J call TRBJ2-2, with D perhaps TRBD1 (6 bases). Germline CDR1 is KGHSH and CDR2 is LQKENI. The CDR3 has 16 amino acids. Trimming cost V 2 bases and J 0 bases, with 10 bases left between them. This CDR3 reads CASSPLGATNTGELFF. The CDR3 DNA sequence: TGTGCCAGCTCACCATTGGGGGCTACGAACACCGGGGAGCTGTTTTTT.

This chain uses TRBV7-9 with TRBJ2-3; no definite D call. V was cut by 1 base and J by 9 bases, with 14 bases left in between. Germline V gene lookup returns CDR1 SEHNR and CDR2 FQNEAQ (reference sequence). The CDR3 spans 14 residues. The CDR3 DNA reads TGTGCCAGCAGCTTAGTGGGCCAGTTCGGCACGCAGTATTTT. It is translated as CASSLVGQFGTQYF.

This chain connects TRBV29-1 to TRBJ2-3; TRBD2 aligns across 10 bases. This CDR3 comprises 13 residues. Germline V lookup: CDR1 SQVTM, CDR2 ANQGSEA. The V and J ends lost 4 bases and 5 bases, in that order; junction bases with no gene match: 3. The CDR3 nucleotides read TGCAGCGTTGCCCTAGCGGGGGTAGATACGCAGTATTTT. Protein: CSVALAGVDTQYF.

This clonotype was seen many times. The chain carries TRBV7-6 and TRBJ2-5; 11 bases align to TRBD2. Germline lookup yields CDR1 SGHVS and CDR2 FNYEAQ. The CDR3 sequence is 17 residues long. The V gene end was trimmed by 0 bases and the J gene end by 2 bases; junction bases not matched to a gene: 5. CDR3 amino acids: CASSLAVGTSGQETQYF. The CDR3 DNA reads TGTGCCAGCAGCTTAGCGGTAGGGACTAGCGGACAAGAGACCCAGTACTTC.

V gene TRBV12-3 or TRBV12-4 combines with J gene TRBJ1-3; D not resolved. V gave up 1 base and J gave up 2 bases, with 12 bases separating them. This CDR3 region has 16 residues. CDR3 residues: CASSLGQPWPGNTIYF. The CDR3 DNA sequence: TGTGCCAGCAGTTTAGGGCAGCCGTGGCCTGGAAACACCATATATTTT.

The sample holds many counts of this clonotype. The chain links TRBV9 to TRBJ1-6; the D gene is possibly TRBD1 (6 bases). Trimming shortened V by 1 base and J by 5 bases, and 10 bases separated the two germline ends. This CDR3 region has 15 residues. Germline CDR1 and CDR2: SGDLS and YYNGEE. CDR3 in amino acids: CASSVSDRNNSPLHF. The CDR3 DNA sequence: TGTGCCAGCAGCGTATCGGACAGAAATAATTCACCCCTCCACTTT.

This clonotype was detected only a few times. The chain recombines TRBV30 with TRBJ1-5, with TRBD1 matching over 8 bases. The germline V gene encodes CDR1 GTSNPN and CDR2 SVGIG (reference sequence). This CDR3 comprises 14 residues. V lost 3 bases and J lost 1; bases outside the gene matches: 2. As DNA, the CDR3 is TGTGCCTGGAGCCACAGGGGGAGCAATCAGCCCCAGCATTTT. Translated: CAWSHRGSNQPQHF.

The chain carries TRBV6-5 and TRBJ1-2; 7 positions agree with TRBD1. The CDR3 is made up of 13 amino acids. Unmatched junction bases numbered 1, after V lost 0 bases and J lost 6 bases. Germline CDR1 and CDR2: MNHEY and SVGAGI. The CDR3 DNA reads as TGTGCCAGCAGTTACTCGGGGACAGATGGCTACACCTTC. Encoded protein: CASSYSGTDGYTF.

There are a few counts of this clonotype. This chain links TRBV7-8 with TRBJ2-3; a weak D match, TRBD1 (7 bases). The V end lost 6 bases, the J end lost 4 bases, and 23 bases lay between the germline ends. Germline V gives CDR1 SGHVS, CDR2 FQNEAQ. The CDR3 has 17 residues. For the CDR3, the DNA is TGTGCCAGCAGGGGGAAAGTCGGAGGGGGCATCCCAGATACGCAGTATTTT. Translating it yields CASRGKVGGGIPDTQYF.

This clonotype was recorded at least ten times. This chain connects TRBV9 to TRBJ2-2, with 15 nucleotides matching TRBD2. The CDR3 runs 18 residues. From germline, CDR1 is SGDLS and CDR2 YYNGEE. Germline trimming cut 4 bases from V and 3 bases from J; bases unmatched to any gene: 7. In nucleotides, the CDR3 is TGTGCCAGCAGCCCCGGACTAGCGGGAGGGTTCGACACCGGGGAGCTGTTTTTT. This codes for CASSPGLAGGFDTGELFF.

This clonotype was counted only a few times. The chain recombines TRBV6-1 with TRBJ2-2, with D uncertain. V was trimmed by 6 bases and J by 1 base, leaving 6 bases between them. The CDR3 covers 13 residues. Per germline, CDR1 MNHNS and CDR2 SASEGT. CDR3 residues: CASSILNTGELFF. The CDR3 region has the DNA TGTGCCAGCAGCATACTGAACACCGGGGAGCTGTTTTTT.

The sample holds many counts of this clonotype. This chain connects TRBV5-1 to TRBJ1-5; D is undetermined. Germline values: CDR1 SGHRS, CDR2 YFSETQ. The CDR3 covers 15 residues. The germline V and J ends were trimmed by 0 bases and 0 bases, with 7 bases remaining between them. CDR3 DNA: TGCGCCAGCAGCTTGGTGTCGGATAGCAATCAGCCCCAGCATTTT. It translates to CASSLVSDSNQPQHF.

In its sample, this clonotype ranks as medium-sized. The J gene is TRBJ2-5, the V gene TRBV7-8; 9 bases are shared with TRBD2. The germline CDR1 and CDR2 sequences are SGHVS and FQNEAQ. The CDR3 covers 14 residues. V lost 5 bases, J lost 5 bases, and 6 bases stayed unmatched. The CDR3 spells CASSPGLAGETQYF. CDR3 bases: TGTGCCAGCAGCCCGGGACTAGCCGGTGAGACCCAGTACTTC.

This clonotype was seen many times. The genes are TRBV28 and TRBJ1-5; D is unclear. Germline V gene data show CDR1 as MDHEN and CDR2 as SYDVKM. The CDR3 is 15 amino acids. V gave up 11 bases and J gave up 3 bases, with 20 bases separating them. CDR3 residues: CAAGPLLGNNQPQHF. As DNA, the CDR3 is TGTGCCGCAGGCCCCCTTCTGGGGAACAATCAGCCCCAGCATTTT.

This clonotype occurred many times. The V and J genes are TRBV30 and TRBJ2-7, with a possible D match to TRBD2 (6 bases). V was pared by 2 bases and J by 7 bases, with 9 bases between. Germline V lookup: CDR1 GTSNPN, CDR2 SVGIG (reference sequence). The CDR3 loop spans 11 amino acids. CDR3 sequence reads: CAWSRRGEQYF. The CDR3 DNA reads TGTGCCTGGAGTAGGAGGGGAGAGCAGTACTTC. Full variable domain (remainder filled in from reference TRBV30 and TRBJ2-7): SQTIHQWPATLVQPVGSPLSLECTVEGTSNPNLYWYRQAAGRGLQLLFYSVGIGQISSEVPQNLSASRPQDRQFILSSKKLLLSDSGFYLCAWSRRGEQYFGPGTRLTVT.